Presented here are 28 T cell receptor beta chains from one specimen sequenced in a study of shared clonotypes between healthy human individuals. Naivety among CD8 cells was defined by CD45RO negativity and positive CCR7 selection, thereby excluding terminally differentiated effector memory CD45RA+ cells. The data were produced by immunoSEQ multiplex PCR, yet TCRdb's version contains in-frame clones alone and is incomplete. The table shows about 680,000 clones, with approximately 90% occurring only once. Sequenced input: naive CD8+ T cells sorted from blood. These receptors were collected from a man aged 25 to 40 in good health.

This clone was counted once. The chain uses TRBV19 and TRBJ2-7; 7 bases map to TRBD1. The CDR3 is made up of 15 amino acids. J was trimmed by 1 base and V by 1 base; bases with no gene match: 4. Germline V CDR1 and CDR2: LNHDA, SQIVND (reference sequence). CDR3 bases: TGTGCCAGTAGTATAGCAGCCAGGGGGTCCTACGAGCAGTACTTC. This codes for CASSIAARGSYEQYF. Full variable domain (outside the CDR3, taken from reference TRBV19 and TRBJ2-7): DGGITQSPKYLFRKEGQNVTLSCEQNLNHDAMYWYRQDPGQGLRLIYYSQIVNDFQKGDIAEGYSVSREKKESFPLTVTSAQKNPTAFYLCASSIAARGSYEQYFGPGTRLTVT.

The genes are TRBV30 and TRBJ2-1, with a weak D call TRBD2 (6 bases). CDR3 length: 15 residues. Trimming took off 2 bases at V and 8 bases at J, with 19 bases between the two ends. Per the germline V gene, CDR1 is GTSNPN and CDR2 is SVGIG (reference sequence). CDR3 in DNA: TGTGCCTGGAGTAGGGACTCCGCCCCCCCGTATGAGCAGTTCTTC. Protein sequence: CAWSRDSAPPYEQFF.

The CDR3 nucleotides read TGTGCCAGCAGCTTAGCGCAGGCCTTGAACACTGAAGCTTTCTTT. Translation: CASSLAQALNTEAFF. The chain recombines TRBV7-9 with TRBJ1-1; D gene uncertain. The germline V gene has CDR1 SEHNR and CDR2 FQNEAQ (reference sequence). The CDR3 extends over 15 amino acids. The V end lost 0 bases, the J end lost 0 bases, and 8 bases lay between the germline ends.

The V gene is TRBV7-3, the J gene TRBJ2-1; perhaps TRBD1 as D (5 bases). Trimming took off 5 bases at V and 0 bases at J, with 8 bases between the two ends. Germline V gene sequence: CDR1 SGHTA, CDR2 FQGTGA. The CDR3 spans 14 residues. CDR3 nucleotide sequence: TGTGCCAGCAGCCCAGACAGCTCCTACAATGAGCAGTTCTTC. Translating it yields CASSPDSSYNEQFF. Filled out from reference TRBV7-3 and TRBJ2-1, the complete variable domain reads GAGVSQTPSNKVTEKGKYVELRCDPISGHTALYWYRQSLGQGPEFLIYFQGTGAADDSGLPNDRFFAVRPEGSVSTLKIQRTERGDSAVYLCASSPDSSYNEQFFGPGTRLTVL.

The chain links TRBV28 to TRBJ2-1, with 7 bases that match TRBD2. V lost 3 bases to trimming and J lost 11 bases; unmatched junction nucleotides: 1. In germline, CDR1 is MDHEN, CDR2 SYDVKM. The CDR3 totals 11 residues. CDR3 coding DNA: TGTGCCAGCAGTTTGCGGGAGAAGCAGTTCTTC. It codes for CASSLREKQFF.

V usage is TRBV7-6 and J usage is TRBJ2-2, with D tentatively TRBD1 (6 bases). Per germline, CDR1 SGHVS and CDR2 FNYEAQ. The CDR3 has 17 residues. The V and J ends lost 0 bases and 2 bases respectively, with 13 bases between them. The CDR3 loop is CASSLAQGQSNTGELFF. CDR3 bases: TGTGCCAGCAGCTTAGCTCAGGGACAATCTAACACCGGGGAGCTGTTTTTT.

This clone has a single count. The V gene is TRBV29-1, the J gene TRBJ1-1; a possible D gene is TRBD1 (6 bases). The CDR3 extends over 14 amino acids. CDR1 SQVTM and CDR2 ANQGSEA come from the germline V gene. With 5 bases removed from V and 3 bases from J, the gap between germline ends came to 16 bases. DNA for the CDR3: TGCAGCGTTCTATTTCAGGGGATATACACTGAAGCTTTCTTT. Translated: CSVLFQGIYTEAFF.

This rearrangement joins TRBV9 to TRBJ2-2; no definite D call. Germline CDR1 SGDLS, CDR2 YYNGEE. The CDR3 extends over 13 amino acids. V shed 3 bases and J shed 6 bases, with 9 bases lying between them. CDR3 amino acids: CASSGQFPGELFF. Here the CDR3 DNA reads TGTGCCAGCAGCGGTCAGTTCCCCGGGGAGCTGTTTTTT.

Notes on this clone: Within the sample, other DNA sequences also encode this same CDR3. V and J are TRBV2 and TRBJ2-7; 9 bases are a match to TRBD1. Germline CDR1 and CDR2: SNHLY and FYNNEI. The CDR3 is made up of 15 amino acids. V was clipped by 1 base and J by 4 bases; unmatched bases: 5. For the CDR3, the DNA is TGTGCCAGCAGTGAAGGGGACAGGGTTAGGTACGAGCAGTACTTC. This gives the protein CASSEGDRVRYEQYF.

The rearrangement joins TRBV6-5 to TRBJ2-7, with 10 bases fitting TRBD2. The CDR3 extends over 15 amino acids. Germline values: CDR1 MNHEY, CDR2 SVGAGI. V lost 2 bases, J lost 2 bases, and 3 bases stayed unmatched. The CDR3 nucleotides read TGTGCCAGCAGTTACACTAGCGGGGAGGCCTACGAGCAGTACTTC. As protein: CASSYTSGEAYEQYF.

The CDR3 region has the DNA TGTGCCAGCAGCGTACAGGGTTGGGGGGTCTTATACAATGAGCAGTTCTTC. Its protein is CASSVQGWGVLYNEQFF. V usage is TRBV9 and J usage is TRBJ2-1; TRBD2 might be the D (6 bases). V was cut by 1 base and J by 4 bases, with 18 bases left in between. Germline CDR1 and CDR2: SGDLS and YYNGEE. The CDR3 runs 17 residues.

On this clone itself: Within the sample, other DNA sequences also encode this same CDR3. The chain links TRBV29-1 to TRBJ2-1; 7 bases fit TRBD2. Looked up from germline, CDR1 is SQVTM and CDR2 is ANQGSEA. This CDR3 is 15 amino acids long. With V trimmed by 1 base and J by 1 base, 4 bases remained unmatched. The CDR3 bases are TGCAGCGTTGAAGGACTAGCTGGATCCTACAATGAGCAGTTCTTC. Encoded protein: CSVEGLAGSYNEQFF.

This chain links TRBV28 with TRBJ2-7; either TRBD1 or TRBD2 may fit D (5 bases each). CDR3 length: 12 amino acids. Germline V gene sequence: CDR1 MDHEN, CDR2 SYDVKM. The V and J ends lost 8 bases and 0 bases respectively, with 8 bases between them. CDR3 DNA sequence: TGTGCCAGCGCTGGGGGCTCCTACGAGCAGTACTTC. Translating gives CASAGGSYEQYF.

The genes are TRBV4-3 and TRBJ2-7, with TRBD2 matching over 9 bases. Per the germline V gene, CDR1 is LGHNA and CDR2 is YSLEER. CDR3 size: 16 residues. Trimming took 2 bases from V and 5 from J; bases not matched to a gene: 10. DNA for the CDR3: TGCGCCAGCAGCCAAAATAGCGGGAGTTGGTTAAACGAGCAGTACTTC. It yields the protein CASSQNSGSWLNEQYF.

The chain recombines TRBV5-4 with TRBJ2-1; the D gene is possibly TRBD2 (6 bases). In germline, CDR1 is SGHNT, CDR2 YYREEE (reference sequence). Trimming left V 0 bases short and J 4 bases short, with 14 bases between. The CDR3 spans 16 residues. CDR3 protein: CASSLGRDKLYNEQFF. In DNA, the CDR3 is TGTGCCAGCAGCTTGGGGCGGGATAAATTGTACAATGAGCAGTTCTTC.

The chain carries TRBV19 and TRBJ1-3, with no clear D. CDR3 size: 15 residues. The germline CDR1 and CDR2 sequences are LNHDA and SQIVND (reference sequence). Trimming took 7 bases from V and 4 from J, leaving 17 bases between them. The CDR3 here is CASTRLLLGGNTIYF. CDR3 nucleotides: TGTGCCAGTACTCGACTACTCTTGGGCGGAAACACCATATATTTT.

The CDR3 spells CASSSGPTGPAQYF. The CDR3 DNA sequence: TGTGCCAGCAGTTCGGGGCCGACAGGGCCCGCGCAGTATTTT. The chain combines TRBV27 with TRBJ2-3, with 7 positions matching TRBD1. Looked up from germline, CDR1 is MNHEY and CDR2 is SMNVEV (reference sequence). After removal of 4 bases from V and 10 bases from J, the junction contained 11 bases not matched to a gene. CDR3 length: 14 residues.

The V call is TRBV28, the J call TRBJ1-2; 7 bases align to TRBD1. CDR1 is MDHEN, CDR2 SYDVKM, per germline. The CDR3 length is 15 residues. V lost 4 bases and J lost 8; bases outside the gene matches: 13. For the CDR3, the DNA is TGTGCCAGCAGTTCTTTGGGAGGGGGCCATCTGGGCTACACCTTC. Its protein is CASSSLGGGHLGYTF.

V is TRBV4-1 and J is TRBJ1-4; D is ambiguous. V lost 0 bases to trimming and J lost 6 bases, with 5 bases between them. CDR3 length: 13 amino acids. Looked up from germline, CDR1 is MGHRA and CDR2 is YSYEKL. CDR3 DNA sequence: TGCGCCAGCAGCCAAGAATATGATGAAAAACTGTTTTTT. This gives the protein CASSQEYDEKLFF.

This chain joins TRBV7-8 and TRBJ2-7; TRBD2 matches 10 bases. V was pared by 5 bases and J by 2 bases, with 3 bases of the junction left unmatched. The CDR3 has 14 residues. Germline V lookup: CDR1 SGHVS, CDR2 FQNEAQ. The CDR3 DNA sequence: TGTGCCAGCAGCCTCGGACTAGCGGCCTACGAGCAGTACTTC. Translation gives CASSLGLAAYEQYF.

The chain uses TRBV19 and TRBJ2-7; D may match TRBD1 or TRBD2 (5 bases each). The CDR3 sequence is 13 residues long. The V end was cut by 4 bases, the J end by 0 bases, with 7 bases between. Germline loops: CDR1 LNHDA, CDR2 SQIVND (reference sequence). The DNA of the CDR3 is TGTGCCAGTAGTAGTGGGGGCTCCTACGAGCAGTACTTC. Its translation: CASSSGGSYEQYF.

This chain links TRBV4-3 with TRBJ1-1; maybe TRBD1 (5 bases). CDR3 length equals 15 residues. The V gene's germline CDR1 is LGHNA and CDR2 YSLEER. Deletions cut 1 base from V and 2 bases from J, with 11 bases between. This CDR3 is CASSQADRLNTEAFF. The CDR3 DNA sequence: TGCGCCAGCAGCCAAGCCGACAGATTAAACACTGAAGCTTTCTTT.

The rearrangement uses TRBV29-1 and TRBJ2-5; either TRBD1 or TRBD2 may fit D (5 bases each). The CDR3 spans 21 residues. The V gene lost 1 base and the J gene lost 2 bases, with 32 bases spanning the gap. Germline CDR1 reads SQVTM; CDR2 reads ANQGSEA. Here the CDR3 reads CSVEARRLAGKVTLGQETQYF. CDR3 in DNA: TGCAGCGTTGAAGCCCGAAGGCTAGCAGGGAAGGTAACGTTGGGGCAAGAGACCCAGTACTTC.

Turning to this clone: Distinct nucleotide sequences in the sample also encode this CDR3. The CDR3: CASSIVPYEQYF. CDR3 in DNA: TGTGCCAGTAGTATTGTCCCCTACGAGCAGTACTTC. This chain links TRBV19 with TRBJ2-7; D unresolved. Trimming took off 3 bases at V and 2 bases at J, with 5 bases between the two ends. This CDR3 has 12 residues. The germline V gene has CDR1 LNHDA and CDR2 SQIVND (reference sequence).

The V gene is TRBV5-8, the J gene TRBJ2-7; weak D call: TRBD2 (5 bases). V lost 3 bases and J 4 bases, leaving 11 bases between the germline ends. CDR1 and CDR2 from the germline V gene are SGHTS and YDEGEE. The CDR3 is 13 residues long. The chain's CDR3 is CASSSFEGYEQYF. CDR3 DNA sequence: TGTGCCAGCAGCTCGTTCGAGGGTTACGAGCAGTACTTC.

The V gene is TRBV9, the J gene TRBJ2-5, with a possible D match to TRBD1 (5 bases). Trimming removed 0 bases at V and 5 bases at J, with 14 bases between. The CDR3 loop spans 15 amino acids. The germline V gene encodes CDR1 SGDLS and CDR2 YYNGEE. CDR3 amino acids: CASSVGSRVGETQYF. The CDR3 bases are TGTGCCAGCAGCGTAGGTAGCAGGGTAGGGGAGACCCAGTACTTC. Based on the CDR3 plus reference TRBV9 and TRBJ2-5, the full variable domain is DSGVTQTPKHLITATGQRVTLRCSPRSGDLSVYWYQQSLDQGLQFLIQYYNGEERAKGNILERFSAQQFPDLHSELNLSSLELGDSALYFCASSVGSRVGETQYFGPGTRLLVL.

In regard to this clone: At the DNA level, this CDR3 is encoded by other sequences in the same sample as well. The chain has TRBV9 and TRBJ2-1; no reliable D call. Trimming removed 0 bases from V and 0 bases from J, with 7 bases in between. The CDR3 extends over 15 amino acids. The germline CDR1 and CDR2 sequences are SGDLS and YYNGEE. The CDR3: CASSVEGASYNEQFF. CDR3 bases: TGTGCCAGCAGCGTAGAGGGTGCCTCCTACAATGAGCAGTTCTTC.

The chain joins TRBV11-1 to TRBJ2-7; D remains unclear. The CDR3 totals 13 residues. CDR1 is SGHAT and CDR2 is FQDESV in the germline V gene (reference sequence). The V end was cut by 3 bases, the J end by 0 bases, with 6 bases between. The CDR3 protein is CASSLPSSYEQYF. In nucleotides, the CDR3 is TGTGCCAGCAGCTTGCCTAGCTCCTACGAGCAGTACTTC.